This TCR beta chain was retrieved from a study of OX40 agonist ivuxolimab in advanced cancers. Study summary: Each dose-escalation patient presented with hepatocellular carcinoma, melanoma, renal cell or head and neck cancer. Overall study results and limits: Relative to CD4+, CD8+ T cells held more expanded clones on average. Dosing at 0.1 to 3.0 mg/kg was accompanied by clonal expansion of CD4+ and CD8+ blood T cells by week 6.

This CDR3 region has 13 residues. CDR1 is SNHLY, CDR2 FYNNEI, per germline. Trimming took 7 bases from V and 2 from J, leaving 11 bases between them. Note on this clone: Its antigen is unidentified.

The data were produced by immunoSEQ multiplex PCR, yet TCRdb's version contains in-frame clones alone and is incomplete. The top ten hold more than 8% of the sample, which has 50,000 to 80,000 clones, just under 85% seen once. Peripheral blood came from all dose cohorts at three timepoints. The chain links TRBV2 to TRBJ1-2; D unclear. This receptor was identified in an adult with an advanced solid tumor such as melanoma, head and neck, liver or kidney cancer. The source material was CD4+ or CD8+ T cells sorted from blood, sampled in a trial of the OX40 agonist ivuxolimab. DNA for the CDR3: TGTGCCAGCACCCCGGAGGAGAACTATGGCTACACCTTC. It is translated as CASTPEENYGYTF.